Following are 12 T cell receptor beta chains from one sample sequenced in a study of CD8 T cells in ankylosing spondylitis. Study conclusions and caveats: What seemed typical of ankylosing spondylitis blood was a TCR beta motif built from eight highly homologous variants.

Antigen specificity for these receptors is unknown. TCRdb fed the 5' RACE reads into MiXCR, producing one record per CDR3 protein. The repertoire holds just under 550,000 distinct CDR3 sequences, with more than 9.5% as singletons. Sequenced sample: blood, either unsorted or a sorted T cell fraction (not recorded which). All receptors come from a male donor with ankylosing spondylitis.

The table lists this clonotype with a few counts. DNA for the CDR3: TGTGCTAGTGGTTTGGTAGGTGCAATAGCCAATTACTACGAGCAGTACGTC. Translating it yields CASGLVGAIANYYEQYV. V usage is TRBV12-5 and J usage is TRBJ2-7, with D unclear. There are 17 residues in the CDR3. The germline V and J ends were trimmed by 0 bases and 3 bases, with 18 bases remaining between them. Per the germline V gene, CDR1 is LGHNT and CDR2 is FRNRAP.

Ten or more counts support this clonotype. The chain has TRBV12-3 or TRBV12-4 and TRBJ2-2; 7 bases map to TRBD1. The CDR3 is 18 residues long. The junction had 16 bases not matched to a gene; V was cut back by 6 bases and J by 3 bases. CDR3 in DNA: TGTGCCAGCAGCCTGGACAGGCCCCAGCGGTCGTACACCGGGGAGCTGTTTTTT. As protein: CASSLDRPQRSYTGELFF.

The chain is built from TRBV20-1 and TRBJ2-7; weak D call: TRBD1 (6 bases). Looked up from germline, CDR1 is DFQATT and CDR2 is SNEGSKA (reference sequence). Trimming took off 4 bases at V and 1 base at J, with 11 bases between the two ends. This CDR3 has 13 residues. CDR3 nucleotide sequence: TGCAGTGCTACTAACAGGGATTCCTACGAGCAGTACTTC. Translation: CSATNRDSYEQYF.

The V gene is TRBV5-1, the J gene TRBJ2-6; maybe TRBD2 (6 bases). Looked up from germline, CDR1 is SGHRS and CDR2 is YFSETQ. Trimming left V 0 bases short and J 2 bases short, with 12 bases between. This CDR3 comprises 17 residues. This CDR3 reads CASSLVAGGTGANVLTF. CDR3 DNA sequence: TGCGCCAGCAGCTTGGTGGCAGGAGGGACTGGGGCCAACGTCCTGACTTTC. Looking up the rest from reference TRBV5-1 and TRBJ2-6 gives the full variable domain: KAGVTQTPRYLIKTRGQQVTLSCSPISGHRSVSWYQQTPGQGLQFLFEYFSETQRNKGNFPGRFSGRQFSNSRSEMNVSTLELGDSALYLCASSLVAGGTGANVLTFGAGSRLTVL.

V gene TRBV4-1 combines with J gene TRBJ1-1; D gene uncertain. Germline values: CDR1 MGHRA, CDR2 YSYEKL. The V end lost 0 bases, the J end lost 0 bases, and 8 bases lay between the germline ends. This CDR3 comprises 15 residues. The CDR3 loop reads CASSQEKTMNTEAFF. The DNA of the CDR3 is TGCGCCAGCAGCCAAGAGAAGACTATGAACACTGAAGCTTTCTTT.

The rearrangement uses TRBV14 and TRBJ2-1; unclear D gene. This CDR3 spans 18 amino acids. V lost 0 bases and J 0 bases, leaving 15 bases between the germline ends. Germline CDR1 and CDR2: SGHDN and FVKESK. This CDR3 reads CASSQDIGSPSSYNEQFF. Here the CDR3 DNA reads TGTGCCAGCAGCCAAGATATTGGCAGTCCTAGCTCCTACAATGAGCAGTTCTTC.

This clonotype was counted between two and nine times. The chain has TRBV6-5 and TRBJ2-2, with TRBD1 as a possible D gene (6 bases). Germline values: CDR1 MNHEY, CDR2 SVGAGI. This CDR3 is 15 amino acids long. Trimming cost V 5 bases and J 1 base, with 11 bases left between them. In DNA form, the CDR3 reads TGTGCCAGCAGTAACCGGGACAAGAACACCGGGGAGCTGTTTTTT. Protein product: CASSNRDKNTGELFF.

V and J are TRBV15 and TRBJ1-4; D ambiguous. In germline, CDR1 is LNHNV, CDR2 YYDKDF (reference sequence). This CDR3 is built from 15 residues. Trimming shortened V by 2 bases and J by 5 bases, and 12 bases separated the two germline ends. CDR3 region: CATSRMQRENEKLFF. The CDR3, as DNA: TGTGCCACCAGCAGAATGCAAAGGGAAAATGAAAAACTGTTTTTT.

The genes are TRBV25-1 and TRBJ2-3; 8 bases are shared with TRBD2. This CDR3 contains 19 residues. Germline CDR1 MGHDK, CDR2 SYGVNS. The trim removed 1 base at V and 0 bases at J, leaving 12 bases unmatched. CDR3 region: CASSEWSGRSQGSTDTQYF. CDR3 DNA sequence: TGTGCCAGCAGTGAATGGAGCGGGAGAAGCCAGGGTAGCACAGATACGCAGTATTTT. Based on the CDR3 plus reference TRBV25-1 and TRBJ2-3, the full variable domain is EADIYQTPRYLVIGTGKKITLECSQTMGHDKMYWYQQDPGMELHLIHYSYGVNSTEKGDLSSESTVSRIRTEHFPLTLESARPSHTSQYLCASSEWSGRSQGSTDTQYFGPGTRLTVL.

This clonotype was counted between two and nine times. This chain links TRBV6-5 with TRBJ1-2; possible D gene TRBD1, 6 bases. The V and J ends lost 0 bases and 2 bases respectively, with 7 bases between them. The CDR3 totals 14 residues. Germline lookup yields CDR1 MNHEY and CDR2 SVGAGI. The CDR3 region is CASSYSGQNYGYTF. The CDR3 DNA sequence: TGTGCCAGCAGTTACTCGGGACAAAACTATGGCTACACCTTC.

This clonotype showed up many times. This chain links TRBV5-1 with TRBJ2-7; 7 positions match TRBD1. The V gene end was trimmed by 0 bases and the J gene end by 3 bases; junction bases not matched to a gene: 6. The CDR3 runs 15 residues. Germline loops: CDR1 SGHRS, CDR2 YFSETQ. CDR3 sequence: CASSLGQGFGYEQYV. CDR3 sequence (DNA): TGCGCCAGCAGCTTGGGACAGGGATTTGGCTACGAGCAGTACGTC.

The chain is built from TRBV7-9 and TRBJ2-3, with D maybe TRBD2 (5 bases). This CDR3 comprises 15 residues. V was shortened by 3 bases and J by 6 bases, with 16 bases between the two germline ends. Per the germline V gene, CDR1 is SEHNR and CDR2 is FQNEAQ (reference sequence). In DNA form, the CDR3 reads TGTGCCAGCAGCTTCCTCAGGACCGAGGGCGATACGCAGTATTTT. As protein: CASSFLRTEGDTQYF. Full variable domain (remainder filled in from reference TRBV7-9 and TRBJ2-3): DTGVSQNPRHKITKRGQNVTFRCDPISEHNRLYWYRQTLGQGPEFLTYFQNEAQLEKSRLLSDRFSAERPKGSFSTLEIQRTEQGDSAMYLCASSFLRTEGDTQYFGPGTRLTVL.